A selection of T cell receptor beta chains follows, all from one sample in a study of T cell responses to AZD1222 COVID-19 vaccine. Data came from immunoSEQ multiplex PCR; TCRdb stores just in-frame clones and leaves some out. Among about 150,000 clones, approximately 91% were seen once, and the ten largest hold 1.9%. Here the sequenced sample was peripheral blood, taken 28 days after the second AZD1222 dose. Source of these receptors: an adult who received the AZD1222 COVID-19 vaccine. Each CDR3 is given with its conserved first and last residue. Each record gives: J gene, CDR3 length, clone size, V gene, D gene, CDR3 protein, CDR3 DNA. D genes are given only for firm matches. Expanded clones are given a class, and other clones once, few, many or no size at all.

TRBJ2-6 | 15 | . | TRBV27 | . | CASSSVGSGANVLTF | TGTGCCAGCAGTTCCGTGGGGTCTGGGGCCAACGTCCTGACTTTC
TRBJ2-7 | 13 | . | TRBV7-2 | . | CASSFMQGREQYF | TGTGCCAGCAGCTTCATGCAAGGACGGGAGCAGTACTTC
TRBJ2-3 | 15 | . | TRBV5-1 | . | CASSFGSGDTDTQYF | TGCGCCAGCAGCTTTGGGTCAGGGGACACAGATACGCAGTATTTT
TRBJ2-3 | 14 | . | TRBV19 | . | CASSISPGSDTQYF | TGTGCCAGTAGTATATCCCCAGGGTCAGATACGCAGTATTTT
TRBJ1-4 | 14 | . | TRBV7-2 | TRBD1 | CASSLATGPEGLFF | TGTGCCAGCAGCTTAGCGACAGGGCCTGAGGGACTGTTTTTT
TRBJ1-5 | 14 | once | TRBV27 | TRBD1 | CASSNDRGDQPQHF | TGTGCCAGCAGTAATGACAGGGGCGATCAGCCCCAGCATTTT
TRBJ1-5 | 15 | once | TRBV21-1 | . | CASSKSRDGREPQHF | TGTGCCAGCAGCAAAAGTAGGGACGGACGGGAGCCCCAGCATTTT
TRBJ1-1 | 14 | . | TRBV10-1 | TRBD1 | CASSGATGGHEAFF | TGCGCCAGCAGTGGAGCGACAGGGGGCCATGAAGCTTTCTTT
TRBJ1-5 | 16 | . | TRBV11-2 | TRBD1 | CASSPGQGFRNQPQHF | TGTGCCAGCAGCCCTGGACAGGGCTTCAGGAATCAGCCCCAGCATTTT
TRBJ2-3 | 16 | . | TRBV4-1 | TRBD1 | CASSHLGQGREDTQYF | TGCGCCAGCAGCCATCTCGGACAGGGGAGGGAAGATACGCAGTATTTT
TRBJ1-1 | 15 | . | TRBV6-5 | TRBD1 | CASSQRRQGNTEAFF | TGTGCCAGCAGCCAACGGAGACAGGGGAACACTGAAGCTTTCTTT
TRBJ1-1 | 12 | . | TRBV5-1 | . | CASSLSGTEAFF | TGCGCCAGCAGCTTGTCGGGGACTGAAGCTTTCTTT
TRBJ2-6 | 13 | . | TRBV25-1 | . | CASSDPGANVLTF | TGTGCCAGCAGTGATCCTGGGGCCAACGTCCTGACTTTC
TRBJ1-4 | 17 | . | TRBV21-1 | . | CASSKDTYIATNEKLFF | TGTGCCAGCAGCAAAGACACATATATTGCAACTAATGAAAAACTGTTTTTT
TRBJ1-1 | 16 | . | TRBV5-1 | . | CASSFEGSRRNTEAFF | TGCGCCAGCAGCTTTGAAGGGAGTCGTAGGAACACTGAAGCTTTCTTT
TRBJ2-1 | 14 | . | TRBV2 | . | CASIREALANEQFF | TGTGCCAGCATAAGGGAGGCCCTTGCGAATGAGCAGTTCTTC
TRBJ1-5 | 14 | . | TRBV5-6 | TRBD1 | CASSLGQGDQPQHF | TGTGCCAGCAGCTTAGGACAGGGTGATCAGCCCCAGCATTTT
TRBJ1-3 | 16 | once | TRBV10-3 | TRBD1 | CAISESTGVVGNTIYF | TGTGCCATCAGTGAGTCGACAGGGGTTGTTGGAAACACCATATATTTT
TRBJ2-1 | 16 | . | TRBV27 | . | CASSLSLGPSYNEQFF | TGTGCCAGCAGTTTATCCTTGGGGCCCTCCTACAATGAGCAGTTCTTC
TRBJ1-1 | 15 | . | TRBV11-2 | . | CASSLEWQSNTEAFF | TGTGCCAGCAGCTTAGAATGGCAGTCGAACACTGAAGCTTTCTTT
TRBJ2-3 | 17 | . | TRBV5-1 | TRBD1 | CASSLRLQGAYTDTQYF | TGCGCCAGCAGCTTGCGGTTACAGGGGGCGTACACAGATACGCAGTATTTT
TRBJ1-2 | 16 | once | TRBV6-2/TRBV6-3 | TRBD1 | CASSYTAGQGAYGYTF | TGTGCCAGCAGTTATACTGCAGGACAGGGGGCCTACGGCTACACCTTC
TRBJ1-5 | 17 | . | TRBV7-8 | TRBD1 | CASSLSAGQGASQPQHF | TGTGCCAGCAGCTTATCCGCAGGACAGGGGGCGAGTCAGCCCCAGCATTTT
TRBJ1-5 | 15 | . | TRBV19 | TRBD1 | CASSLQGAGNQPQHF | TGTGCCAGTAGTTTACAGGGGGCCGGGAATCAGCCCCAGCATTTT
TRBJ1-3 | 15 | once | TRBV3-1/TRBV3-2 | TRBD1 | CASSPGQGAGNTIYF | TGTGCCAGCAGCCCAGGACAGGGGGCTGGAAACACCATATATTTT
TRBJ1-5 | 13 | . | TRBV2 | . | CASRPQGRQPQHF | TGTGCCAGCAGACCACAGGGACGACAGCCCCAGCATTTT
TRBJ2-5 | 15 | . | TRBV7-9 | . | CASSRNGDRWETQYF | TGTGCCAGCAGCCGGAACGGGGATCGGTGGGAGACCCAGTACTTC
TRBJ1-2 | 15 | . | TRBV5-1 | . | CASSQLGRGGDGYTF | TGCGCCAGCAGCCAGCTGGGCAGGGGAGGGGATGGCTACACCTTC
TRBJ2-1 | 14 | . | TRBV12-2 | . | CASRARQGHNEQFF | TGTGCAAGTCGCGCCCGACAGGGACATAATGAGCAGTTCTTC
TRBJ1-1 | 13 | once | TRBV7-2 | . | CASSLVVDTEAFF | TGTGCCAGCAGCTTAGTCGTGGACACTGAAGCTTTCTTT
TRBJ1-4 | 15 | . | TRBV18 | TRBD1 | CASSLAGTGNEKLFF | TGTGCCAGCTCACTCGCCGGGACAGGGAATGAAAAACTGTTTTTT
TRBJ2-1 | 15 | once | TRBV15 | TRBD2 | CATSSMTWASGEQFF | TGTGCCACCAGCAGTATGACGTGGGCTAGCGGGGAGCAGTTCTTC
TRBJ1-6 | 16 | . | TRBV5-1 | TRBD1 | CASSYYSQGANSPLHF | TGCGCCAGCAGCTACTACTCTCAGGGGGCCAATTCACCCCTCCACTTT
TRBJ1-1 | 16 | . | TRBV18 | TRBD1 | CASSPGPGQGNTEAFF | TGTGCCAGCTCACCAGGGCCGGGACAGGGTAACACTGAAGCTTTCTTT
TRBJ1-4 | 17 | . | TRBV4-2 | . | CASSQDRGEGYNEKLFF | TGTGCCAGCAGCCAAGATCGGGGGGAGGGGTATAATGAAAAACTGTTTTTT
TRBJ1-5 | 15 | . | TRBV5-8 | TRBD1 | CASSLGTGSNQPQHF | TGTGCCAGCAGCTTGGGGACAGGGAGCAATCAGCCCCAGCATTTT
TRBJ1-1 | 15 | . | TRBV6-5 | . | CASSYFGSGDTEAFF | TGTGCCAGCAGTTACTTTGGATCGGGCGACACTGAAGCTTTCTTT
TRBJ2-7 | 13 | once | TRBV7-2 | . | CASSATGGYEQYF | TGTGCCAGCAGCGCGACAGGAGGCTACGAGCAGTACTTC
TRBJ2-3 | 19 | few | TRBV3-1/TRBV3-2 | TRBD1 | CASSLTTAPTGQGSDTQYF | TGTGCCAGCAGCCTAACCACAGCGCCGACGGGACAGGGATCAGATACGCAGTATTTT
TRBJ2-5 | 16 | few | TRBV5-3 | TRBD2 | CARRASQTSGQETQYF | TGTGCCCGAAGGGCGTCCCAGACTAGCGGACAAGAGACCCAGTACTTC
TRBJ1-2 | 13 | few | TRBV5-4 | . | CASSLTLNYGYTF | TGTGCCAGCAGCTTGACACTGAACTATGGCTACACCTTC
TRBJ1-2 | 14 | . | TRBV19 | . | CASSIWDGMYGYTF | TGTGCCAGTAGTATTTGGGACGGAATGTATGGCTACACCTTC
TRBJ1-1 | 13 | . | TRBV9 | . | CASSVGTNTEAFF | TGTGCCAGCAGCGTAGGAACTAACACTGAAGCTTTCTTT
TRBJ1-2 | 15 | . | TRBV19 | . | CASTSPGKANYGYTF | TGTGCCAGTACATCCCCGGGTAAAGCTAACTATGGCTACACCTTC
TRBJ2-7 | 17 | . | TRBV6-2/TRBV6-3 | . | CASTPPSGRLDSYEQYF | TGTGCCAGCACCCCCCCATCGGGCAGGCTCGACTCCTACGAGCAGTACTTC